Shown below are 27 T cell receptor beta chains from a single sample sequenced in a study of T-cell memory formation after mild COVID-19. TCRdb used MiXCR to reprocess the 5' RACE reads, holding one entry per CDR3 protein. The sample lists about 110,000 distinct CDR3 sequences; 17% were seen once. Specimen: PBMCs or a T cell subset sorted from them (not recorded which). The source of these receptors is an adult woman who had mild COVID-19 (a few samples of this study predate the infection). Cell type and time point are not known.

This clonotype was counted only a few times. The rearrangement joins TRBV11-3 to TRBJ2-5; possible D gene TRBD2, 5 bases. The ends were cut back, 3 bases at V and 3 bases at J, with 8 bases in the middle. The CDR3 contains 13 residues. The germline V gene encodes CDR1 SGHNT and CDR2 YENEEA. The CDR3 DNA sequence: TGTGCCAGCAGCTTCGGGAACGAAGAGACCCAGTACTTC. Translated: CASSFGNEETQYF.

This chain links TRBV15 with TRBJ2-1, with a possible D match to TRBD1 (5 bases). V gave up 3 bases and J gave up 12 bases, with 15 bases separating them. CDR1 LNHNV and CDR2 YYDKDF come from the germline V gene (reference sequence). The CDR3 has 13 amino acids. The chain's CDR3 is CATSREISRGQFF. CDR3 sequence (DNA): TGTGCCACCAGCAGGGAGATATCAAGGGGGCAGTTCTTC.

This clonotype was observed a few times. The chain recombines TRBV14 with TRBJ2-7; D call uncertain. From germline, CDR1 is SGHDN and CDR2 FVKESK. This CDR3 has 15 residues. The V gene lost 1 base and the J gene lost 5 bases, with 15 bases spanning the gap. The CDR3 coding sequence is TGTGCCAGCAGCCAAGGAATCGCATTTGGGGACGAGCAGTACTTC. Protein: CASSQGIAFGDEQYF.

The J gene is TRBJ1-1, the V gene TRBV5-1; the D gene is possibly TRBD1 (6 bases). The CDR3 runs 14 residues. Between the trimmed V and J ends, which lost 4 bases and 1 base, there was a span of 11 bases. CDR1 and CDR2 (germline): SGHRS, YFSETQ. The CDR3 reads CASSPSDRNTEAFF. CDR3 coding DNA: TGCGCCAGCAGCCCATCGGACAGGAACACTGAAGCTTTCTTT.

The chain employs TRBV11-2 and TRBJ2-3; D is ambiguous. The CDR3 extends over 12 amino acids. The ends were cut back, 3 bases at V and 4 bases at J, with 5 bases in the middle. CDR1 and CDR2 from the germline V gene are SGHAT and FQNNGV. CDR3 region: CASSFEADTQYF. The CDR3 region has the DNA TGTGCCAGCAGCTTTGAAGCAGATACGCAGTATTTT.

This clonotype was seen a handful of times. The chain combines TRBV7-6 with TRBJ1-5, with no clear D. V lost 5 bases and J lost 4, with 9 bases in between. The length of the CDR3 is 13 residues. Germline CDR1 is SGHVS and CDR2 is FNYEAQ. The CDR3 bases are TGTGCCAGCAGCACAACAGAGAATCAGCCCCAGCATTTT. It codes for CASSTTENQPQHF.

The sample holds a few counts of this clonotype. This sequence joins TRBV30 and TRBJ2-1; 10 nucleotides match TRBD2. CDR1 and CDR2 (germline): GTSNPN, SVGIG (reference sequence). Trimming took 0 bases from V and 8 from J; bases not matched to a gene: 10. The CDR3 is 16 residues long. CDR3 in amino acids: CAWSVLAAGGPDEQFF. The CDR3 DNA reads as TGTGCCTGGAGTGTATTAGCAGCGGGAGGGCCGGATGAGCAGTTCTTC. Complete variable domain (other parts from reference TRBV30 and TRBJ2-1): SQTIHQWPATLVQPVGSPLSLECTVEGTSNPNLYWYRQAAGRGLQLLFYSVGIGQISSEVPQNLSASRPQDRQFILSSKKLLLSDSGFYLCAWSVLAAGGPDEQFFGPGTRLTVL.

This clonotype was recorded a few times. The gene calls are TRBV27 and TRBJ2-1; the match to TRBD2 covers 7 bases. The CDR3 contains 15 residues. Germline V gene data show CDR1 as MNHEY and CDR2 as SMNVEV (reference sequence). V shed 6 bases and J 5 bases; nucleotides not matched to a gene: 10. The DNA for the CDR3 is TGTGCCAGCAGCAGGCCGGGACTAAGAGACAATGAGCAGTTCTTC. Translation: CASSRPGLRDNEQFF.

This clonotype occurred a few times. J is TRBJ1-6 and V is TRBV10-3, with a possible D match to TRBD1 (5 bases). CDR3 length: 18 amino acids. Germline V CDR1 and CDR2: ENHRY, SYGVKD. The V end was cut by 2 bases, the J end by 4 bases, with 18 bases between. CDR3 in amino acids: CAISEVLLEGVYNSPLHF. The CDR3 nucleotides read TGTGCCATCAGTGAGGTTTTGTTGGAAGGGGTGTATAATTCACCCCTCCACTTT.

The chain has TRBV4-2 and TRBJ2-7; D might be TRBD1 (6 bases). This CDR3 is built from 15 residues. V was trimmed by 0 bases and J by 3 bases, leaving 12 bases between them. The germline CDR1 and CDR2 sequences are LGHNA and YNFKEQ. The CDR3 sequence: CASSQDWLDSYEQYF. CDR3 DNA sequence: TGTGCCAGCAGCCAAGACTGGTTGGACAGCTACGAGCAGTACTTC.

V and J are TRBV4-2 and TRBJ2-7; 12 bases line up with TRBD2. This CDR3 has 16 residues. The J segment lost 2 bases and the V segment lost 1 base, leaving 3 bases of the junction unmatched. The V gene's germline CDR1 is LGHNA and CDR2 YNFKEQ. CDR3 in amino acids: CASSQAGLAGTYEQYF. The CDR3 DNA sequence: TGTGCCAGCAGCCAAGCCGGACTAGCGGGGACCTACGAGCAGTACTTC.

This clonotype was recorded a few times. The rearrangement links TRBV29-1 to TRBJ2-2; D gene uncertain. CDR1 SQVTM and CDR2 ANQGSEA come from the germline V gene. V was trimmed by 2 bases and J by 6 bases, leaving 10 bases between them. This CDR3 region has 13 residues. The CDR3 spells CSVETADPGELFF. For the CDR3, the DNA is TGCAGCGTTGAAACGGCAGACCCCGGGGAGCTGTTTTTT.

The sample holds a few counts of this clonotype. This sequence joins TRBV9 and TRBJ2-7; possibly TRBD2 for D (5 bases). Germline CDR1 is SGDLS and CDR2 is YYNGEE. The V end lost 0 bases, the J end lost 0 bases, and 13 bases lay between the germline ends. The CDR3 is 16 amino acids. CDR3 amino acids: CASSVGAEESSYEQYF. Here the CDR3 DNA reads TGTGCCAGCAGCGTAGGGGCGGAGGAAAGCTCCTACGAGCAGTACTTC. Full variable domain (rest looked up from reference TRBV9 and TRBJ2-7): DSGVTQTPKHLITATGQRVTLRCSPRSGDLSVYWYQQSLDQGLQFLIQYYNGEERAKGNILERFSAQQFPDLHSELNLSSLELGDSALYFCASSVGAEESSYEQYFGPGTRLTVT.

This clonotype was counted many times. The chain combines TRBV9 with TRBJ2-3, with a possible D match to TRBD2 (7 bases). Trimming cost V 0 bases and J 4 bases, with 12 bases left between them. This CDR3 comprises 15 residues. Germline V lookup: CDR1 SGDLS, CDR2 YYNGEE. CDR3 coding DNA: TGTGCCAGCAGCGTAGAGGGGGGGGCCCCAGATACGCAGTATTTT. Translated, it gives CASSVEGGAPDTQYF.

Only a few counts were recorded for this clonotype. The rearrangement joins TRBV5-1 to TRBJ2-3, with 9 bases identical to TRBD1. From germline, CDR1 is SGHRS and CDR2 YFSETQ. V was pared by 4 bases and J by 0 bases, with 3 bases of the junction left unmatched. The CDR3 spans 15 residues. DNA of the CDR3: TGCGCCAGCAGCCCTGGACAGGGGAGCACAGATACGCAGTATTTT. Protein product: CASSPGQGSTDTQYF.

This rearrangement joins TRBV3-1 to TRBJ2-3; possibly TRBD2 for D (6 bases). The V and J ends lost 7 bases and 5 bases respectively, with 19 bases between them. CDR1 and CDR2 (germline): LGHDT, YNNKEL (reference sequence). This CDR3 contains 15 residues. CDR3 amino acids: CASKRRGDSGDTQYF. The CDR3 DNA reads TGTGCCAGCAAAAGGAGAGGGGACTCGGGAGATACGCAGTATTTT.

This clonotype occurred a few times. The gene calls are TRBV4-3 and TRBJ2-1; TRBD2 aligns across 7 bases. J lost 2 bases, V lost 0 bases, and 7 bases had no gene match. The CDR3 extends over 17 amino acids. CDR1 is LGHNA, CDR2 YSLEER, per germline. The CDR3 bases are TGCGCCAGCAGCCAAGATTTCGGAGGGAGGGCCTACAATGAGCAGTTCTTC. As protein: CASSQDFGGRAYNEQFF.

V and J are TRBV20-1 and TRBJ1-1; 7 bases fit TRBD1. The germline V gene has CDR1 DFQATT and CDR2 SNEGSKA (reference sequence). The CDR3 covers 15 residues. The ends lost 4 bases at V and 0 bases at J; junction bases unmatched: 8. The CDR3 DNA sequence: TGCAGTGCTACTACACGGACAGGAATGAACACTGAAGCTTTCTTT. Its protein is CSATTRTGMNTEAFF.

This clonotype was counted only a few times. This chain connects TRBV7-2 to TRBJ2-1; 8 bases fit TRBD2. Germline CDR1 SGHTA, CDR2 FQGNSA. The CDR3 has 16 residues. The trim removed 3 bases at V and 2 bases at J, leaving 6 bases unmatched. Here the CDR3 reads CASSFGSGSPYNEQFF. The DNA of the CDR3 is TGTGCCAGCAGCTTCGGAAGCGGGAGTCCCTACAATGAGCAGTTCTTC. Variable domain in full (rest from reference TRBV7-2 and TRBJ2-1): GAGVSQSPSNKVTEKGKDVELRCDPISGHTALYWYRQSLGQGLEFLIYFQGNSAPDKSGLPSDRFSAERTGGSVSTLTIQRTQQEDSAVYLCASSFGSGSPYNEQFFGPGTRLTVL.

The CDR3 sequence is CASSLGTGELDTQYF. For the CDR3, the DNA is TGTGCCAGCAGCTTGGGGACAGGGGAGTTGGATACGCAGTATTTT. This chain connects TRBV7-3 to TRBJ2-3, with 10 bases identical to TRBD1. The CDR3 is made up of 15 amino acids. Germline V gives CDR1 SGHTA, CDR2 FQGTGA. J gave up 6 bases and V 3 bases, and 6 bases lay outside the gene matches. Based on the CDR3 plus reference TRBV7-3 and TRBJ2-3, the full variable domain is GAGVSQTPSNKVTEKGKYVELRCDPISGHTALYWYRQSLGQGPEFLIYFQGTGAADDSGLPNDRFFAVRPEGSVSTLKIQRTERGDSAVYLCASSLGTGELDTQYFGPGTRLTVL.

In its sample, this clonotype was seen a few times. V gene TRBV24-1 combines with J gene TRBJ2-1; no firm D call. Germline V lookup: CDR1 KGHDR, CDR2 SFDVKD. Trimming took off 1 base at V and 8 bases at J, with 2 bases between the two ends. This CDR3 contains 11 residues. DNA of the CDR3: TGTGCCACCAGTGATTTCGATGAGCAGTTCTTC. It codes for CATSDFDEQFF.

The chain employs TRBV19 and TRBJ1-1; D unresolved. The CDR3 covers 17 residues. Germline assignment: CDR1 LNHDA and CDR2 SQIVND (reference sequence). The V end was cut by 5 bases, the J end by 1 base, with 20 bases between. The CDR3 protein is CASSPHPGGTPNTEAFF. The CDR3 nucleotides read TGTGCCAGTAGTCCTCACCCAGGAGGTACCCCGAACACTGAAGCTTTCTTT.

The V and J genes are TRBV7-9 and TRBJ1-2; the D is unclear. The CDR3 totals 13 residues. The V gene's germline CDR1 is SEHNR and CDR2 FQNEAQ (reference sequence). V shed 5 bases and J shed 3 bases, with 10 bases lying between them. The CDR3, as DNA: TGTGCCAGCAGCCCAGAGTTCGACTATGGCTACACCTTC. Translating it yields CASSPEFDYGYTF.

This chain uses TRBV6-6 with TRBJ1-1, with D perhaps matching TRBD1 (5 bases). The CDR3 is 16 residues long. Germline V lookup: CDR1 MNHNY, CDR2 SVGAGI (reference sequence). Trimming stripped 2 bases from V and 3 bases from J, with 16 bases between. This CDR3 is CASSYRRRGSDTEAFF. The CDR3 coding sequence is TGTGCCAGCAGTTACAGGAGGAGGGGTTCGGACACTGAAGCTTTCTTT.

This clonotype was seen a few times. The V call is TRBV5-6, the J call TRBJ2-2; D gene unclear. V lost 3 bases to trimming and J lost 2 bases, with 5 bases between them. This CDR3 comprises 13 residues. Germline CDR1 SGHDT, CDR2 YYEEEE. The CDR3 region is CASSSTNTGELFF. CDR3 DNA: TGTGCCAGCAGCTCGACAAACACCGGGGAGCTGTTTTTT.

The chain joins TRBV7-9 to TRBJ2-5; tentative D call: TRBD1 (5 bases). From germline, CDR1 is SEHNR and CDR2 FQNEAQ (reference sequence). This CDR3 has 15 residues. V dropped 4 bases and J dropped 3 bases, with 15 bases sitting between them. CDR3 sequence reads: CASSSDRTNEETQYF. The CDR3 DNA follows: TGTGCCAGCAGCTCGGACCGGACAAACGAAGAGACCCAGTACTTC.

The chain uses TRBV4-1 and TRBJ1-5; no reliable D call. V dropped 0 bases and J dropped 1 base, with 7 bases sitting between them. Germline V gene lookup returns CDR1 MGHRA and CDR2 YSYEKL. The CDR3 contains 15 residues. The CDR3 nucleotides read TGCGCCAGCAGCCAAGAGGAGGGAAGCAATCAGCCCCAGCATTTT. Its translation: CASSQEEGSNQPQHF.